The rows below give T cell receptor beta chains drawn from one sample of a study of CD4 T cells in relation to SARS-CoV-2 and coronaviruses. Assay: immunoSEQ multiplex PCR; the TCRdb copy retains only in-frame clones and omits some. The sample contains just over 25,000 clones, more than 60% of which appear only once. These receptors have no identified antigens. The sample was CD4+ T cells from PBMCs, cultured in vitro. Receptors originate from a human donor in good health. Both conserved end residues are part of each CDR3. Fields, in order: D gene, J gene, clone size, CDR3 length, V gene, CDR3 DNA, CDR3 protein. A D gene is named only where the DNA matches it firmly. For some rows the clone size is stated as once, few or many, or as a class when expanded; others skip it.

>-|TRBJ2-5|-|12|TRBV29-1
TGCAGCGTTGACGTGGACAGAGAGACCCAGTACTTC
CSVDVDRETQYF
>-|TRBJ2-3|few|13|TRBV13
TGTGCCAGCAGCTTACCTAGCACAGATACGCAGTATTTT
CASSLPSTDTQYF
>TRBD2|TRBJ2-1|-|17|TRBV9
TGTGCCAGCAGCGTAACACCGGGACTAGCGGGAGATACTGAGCAGTTCTTC
CASSVTPGLAGDTEQFF
>-|TRBJ1-5|-|13|TRBV16
TGTGCCAGCAGCCGAGACAATTATCAGCCCCAGCATTTT
CASSRDNYQPQHF
>-|TRBJ1-3|-|16|TRBV9
TGTGCCAGCAGCGCGGACGGAGGATTCTCTGGAAACACCATATATTTT
CASSADGGFSGNTIYF
>-|TRBJ1-1|-|13|TRBV10-1
TGCGCCAGCAGTATACAGAGAAACACTGAAGCTTTCTTT
CASSIQRNTEAFF
>-|TRBJ1-5|-|16|TRBV6-4
TGTGCCAGCAGAGGGGGACGGGGGTCCACAATCCGGCCCCAGCATTTT
CASRGGRGSTIRPQHF
>TRBD2|TRBJ2-7|-|17|TRBV10-3
TGTGCCATCAGCTTACTAGGGACTAGCGGGGGGACCTACGAGCAGTACTTC
CAISLLGTSGGTYEQYF
>-|TRBJ2-6|-|15|TRBV6-5
TGTGCCAGCCGCCGGGCGAGCTCTGGGGCCAACGTCCTGACTTTC
CASRRASSGANVLTF
>-|TRBJ2-1|once|13|TRBV2
TGTGCCAGCAGTGTAAGAATGGGCATTGAGCAGTTCTTC
CASSVRMGIEQFF
>TRBD2|TRBJ2-1|-|17|TRBV10-3
TGTGCCATCAGTGAGTCTCTGAGCGGGGGCCCCTACAATGAGCAGTTCTTC
CAISESLSGGPYNEQFF
>TRBD2|TRBJ2-1|-|14|TRBV6-5
TGTGCCAGTTCCGGGACTAGGGCGGGCAATGAGCAGTTCTTC
CASSGTRAGNEQFF
>-|TRBJ2-1|-|15|TRBV18
TGTGCCAGCTCACCCTCACGGGACTCCTACAATGAGCAGTTCTTC
CASSPSRDSYNEQFF
>TRBD2|TRBJ2-1|-|16|TRBV2
TGTGCCAGCAGTGCGCAACTAGCGGGGGGGCGTAATGAGCAGTTCTTC
CASSAQLAGGRNEQFF
>TRBD2|TRBJ2-1|-|15|TRBV30
TGTGCCTGGGTCATAGCGGGAGGTTGGTACAATGAGCAGTTCTTC
CAWVIAGGWYNEQFF
>TRBD1|TRBJ1-2|-|13|TRBV5-1
TGCGCCAGCAGTTCGGACAGGGGCCATGGCTACACCTTC
CASSSDRGHGYTF
>-|TRBJ2-5|once|16|TRBV27
TGTGCCAGCAGTTTGGTTGGTGGTTGGAGGGAAGAGACCCAGTACTTC
CASSLVGGWREETQYF
>TRBD1|TRBJ1-1|-|16|TRBV6-5
TGTGCCAGCAGTTTCACCGGACAGGGGATGAACACTGAAGCTTTCTTT
CASSFTGQGMNTEAFF
>-|TRBJ1-2|-|15|TRBV7-2
TGTGCCAGCAGCTCCCGGTGGGGGGATAGCTATGGCTACACCTTC
CASSSRWGDSYGYTF
>-|TRBJ1-2|few|14|TRBV25-1
TGTGCCAGCAGCCCAGACCTGGGTTCCTATGGCTACACCTTC
CASSPDLGSYGYTF
>-|TRBJ2-5|-|13|TRBV24-1
TGTGCCACCAGTGATGGGTCGCGCGAGACCCAGTACTTC
CATSDGSRETQYF
>-|TRBJ1-2|-|14|TRBV7-9
TGTGCCAGCAGCCCCACGGGGGGGAACTATGGCTACACCTTC
CASSPTGGNYGYTF
>TRBD1|TRBJ2-7|once|16|TRBV5-6
TGTGCCAGCAGCTTGCTACAGGGGCAAATCTCCTACGAGCAGTACTTC
CASSLLQGQISYEQYF
>-|TRBJ1-2|-|13|TRBV12-3/TRBV12-4
TGTGCCAGCCGGCACCGGGCTAACTATGGCTACACCTTC
CASRHRANYGYTF
>-|TRBJ1-5|few|15|TRBV5-6
TGTGCCAGCAGCTTGAGAGGGTCGAGCAATCAGCCCCAGCATTTT
CASSLRGSSNQPQHF
>-|TRBJ2-5|-|14|TRBV7-7
TGTGCTAGCAGCAAGGGGCTTGCGGGGGAGACCCAGTACTTC
CASSKGLAGETQYF
>TRBD2|TRBJ2-3|-|18|TRBV20-1
TGCAGTGCTAGTGGGGGACTAGCGGGAGAGGGGTGGGCAGATACGCAGTATTTT
CSASGGLAGEGWADTQYF
>-|TRBJ1-6|-|19|TRBV11-2
TGTGCCAGCAGCTCCCGGACCCATGGAAGTAGCTCCTATAATTCACCCCTCCACTTT
CASSSRTHGSSSYNSPLHF
>-|TRBJ1-1|-|14|TRBV7-9
TGTGCCAGCAGCTTAGGGCAGGCGGTAACTGAAGCTTTCTTT
CASSLGQAVTEAFF
>-|TRBJ2-7|-|13|TRBV11-3
TGTGCCAGCAGCTTGTCCCGAGCCCACGAGCAGTACTTC
CASSLSRAHEQYF
>TRBD2|TRBJ2-1|-|15|TRBV5-4
TGTGCCAGCAGCCTAGCGGTGAGCTCCTACAATGAGCAGTTCTTC
CASSLAVSSYNEQFF
>-|TRBJ2-3|-|15|TRBV10-1
TGCGCCAGCAGTGAGATGGGCCTCGGCTCAGATACGCAGTATTTT
CASSEMGLGSDTQYF
>TRBD2|TRBJ2-1|-|18|TRBV3-1/TRBV3-2
TGTGCCAGCAGCCCGGGACTAGCGGGGGGGCTGTCCTACAATGAGCAGTTCTTC
CASSPGLAGGLSYNEQFF
>TRBD1|TRBJ1-4|-|15|TRBV5-4
TGTGCCAGCAGCTCCCCGGGACAGACTAATGAAAAACTGTTTTTT
CASSSPGQTNEKLFF
>TRBD1|TRBJ1-5|-|17|TRBV30
TGTGCCTGGAGTGTACAGCGGCAGGGGGCGAGCAATCAGCCCCAGCATTTT
CAWSVQRQGASNQPQHF
>-|TRBJ2-7|few|20|TRBV4-1
TGCGCCAGCAGCCCAGGGTTGGGGACACTTCTTAACGGCGTCTCCTACGAGCAGTACTTC
CASSPGLGTLLNGVSYEQYF
>-|TRBJ2-2|-|13|TRBV10-1
TGCGCCAGCAGGGAAAATTCGGCCGGGGAGCTGTTTTTT
CASRENSAGELFF
>-|TRBJ2-5|-|12|TRBV9
TGTGCCAGCAGCCTAGCGCGAGGGACCCAGTACTTC
CASSLARGTQYF
>-|TRBJ1-2|-|11|TRBV3-1/TRBV3-2
TGTGCCAGCAGCCAACATTATGGCTACACCTTC
CASSQHYGYTF
>-|TRBJ1-1|few|14|TRBV19
TGTGCCAGTAGGTTCAGGGGACCGAACACTGAAGCTTTCTTT
CASRFRGPNTEAFF
>-|TRBJ2-5|-|14|TRBV7-2
TGTGCCAGCAGCTTAGGCAGGGCTTGGGAGACCCAGTACTTC
CASSLGRAWETQYF
>-|TRBJ2-2|-|16|TRBV9
TGTGCCAGCAGCGTAGCGGGACGCGGCAACACCGGGGAGCTGTTTTTT
CASSVAGRGNTGELFF
>-|TRBJ2-1|-|14|TRBV7-2
TGTGCCAGCAGCTTAAAAAACTCCTACAATGAGCAGTTCTTC
CASSLKNSYNEQFF